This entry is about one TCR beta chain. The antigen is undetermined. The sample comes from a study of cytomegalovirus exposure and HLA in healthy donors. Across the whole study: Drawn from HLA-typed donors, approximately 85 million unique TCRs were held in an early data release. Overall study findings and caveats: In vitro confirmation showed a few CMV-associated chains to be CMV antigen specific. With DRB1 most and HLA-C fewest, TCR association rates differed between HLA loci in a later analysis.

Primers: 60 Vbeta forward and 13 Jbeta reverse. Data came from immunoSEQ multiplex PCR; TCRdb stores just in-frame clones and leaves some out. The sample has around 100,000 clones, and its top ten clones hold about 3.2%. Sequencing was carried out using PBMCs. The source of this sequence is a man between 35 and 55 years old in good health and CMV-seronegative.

CDR3 coding DNA: TGCGCCAGCAGCCAAGTCCTTTCGAGAGACTACACCTTC. Protein sequence: CASSQVLSRDYTF. The rearrangement uses TRBV4-3 and TRBJ1-2; D remains unclear. V was clipped by 1 base and J by 10 bases, with 13 bases between them. Germline CDR1 and CDR2: LGHNA and YSLEER. The CDR3 covers 13 residues.